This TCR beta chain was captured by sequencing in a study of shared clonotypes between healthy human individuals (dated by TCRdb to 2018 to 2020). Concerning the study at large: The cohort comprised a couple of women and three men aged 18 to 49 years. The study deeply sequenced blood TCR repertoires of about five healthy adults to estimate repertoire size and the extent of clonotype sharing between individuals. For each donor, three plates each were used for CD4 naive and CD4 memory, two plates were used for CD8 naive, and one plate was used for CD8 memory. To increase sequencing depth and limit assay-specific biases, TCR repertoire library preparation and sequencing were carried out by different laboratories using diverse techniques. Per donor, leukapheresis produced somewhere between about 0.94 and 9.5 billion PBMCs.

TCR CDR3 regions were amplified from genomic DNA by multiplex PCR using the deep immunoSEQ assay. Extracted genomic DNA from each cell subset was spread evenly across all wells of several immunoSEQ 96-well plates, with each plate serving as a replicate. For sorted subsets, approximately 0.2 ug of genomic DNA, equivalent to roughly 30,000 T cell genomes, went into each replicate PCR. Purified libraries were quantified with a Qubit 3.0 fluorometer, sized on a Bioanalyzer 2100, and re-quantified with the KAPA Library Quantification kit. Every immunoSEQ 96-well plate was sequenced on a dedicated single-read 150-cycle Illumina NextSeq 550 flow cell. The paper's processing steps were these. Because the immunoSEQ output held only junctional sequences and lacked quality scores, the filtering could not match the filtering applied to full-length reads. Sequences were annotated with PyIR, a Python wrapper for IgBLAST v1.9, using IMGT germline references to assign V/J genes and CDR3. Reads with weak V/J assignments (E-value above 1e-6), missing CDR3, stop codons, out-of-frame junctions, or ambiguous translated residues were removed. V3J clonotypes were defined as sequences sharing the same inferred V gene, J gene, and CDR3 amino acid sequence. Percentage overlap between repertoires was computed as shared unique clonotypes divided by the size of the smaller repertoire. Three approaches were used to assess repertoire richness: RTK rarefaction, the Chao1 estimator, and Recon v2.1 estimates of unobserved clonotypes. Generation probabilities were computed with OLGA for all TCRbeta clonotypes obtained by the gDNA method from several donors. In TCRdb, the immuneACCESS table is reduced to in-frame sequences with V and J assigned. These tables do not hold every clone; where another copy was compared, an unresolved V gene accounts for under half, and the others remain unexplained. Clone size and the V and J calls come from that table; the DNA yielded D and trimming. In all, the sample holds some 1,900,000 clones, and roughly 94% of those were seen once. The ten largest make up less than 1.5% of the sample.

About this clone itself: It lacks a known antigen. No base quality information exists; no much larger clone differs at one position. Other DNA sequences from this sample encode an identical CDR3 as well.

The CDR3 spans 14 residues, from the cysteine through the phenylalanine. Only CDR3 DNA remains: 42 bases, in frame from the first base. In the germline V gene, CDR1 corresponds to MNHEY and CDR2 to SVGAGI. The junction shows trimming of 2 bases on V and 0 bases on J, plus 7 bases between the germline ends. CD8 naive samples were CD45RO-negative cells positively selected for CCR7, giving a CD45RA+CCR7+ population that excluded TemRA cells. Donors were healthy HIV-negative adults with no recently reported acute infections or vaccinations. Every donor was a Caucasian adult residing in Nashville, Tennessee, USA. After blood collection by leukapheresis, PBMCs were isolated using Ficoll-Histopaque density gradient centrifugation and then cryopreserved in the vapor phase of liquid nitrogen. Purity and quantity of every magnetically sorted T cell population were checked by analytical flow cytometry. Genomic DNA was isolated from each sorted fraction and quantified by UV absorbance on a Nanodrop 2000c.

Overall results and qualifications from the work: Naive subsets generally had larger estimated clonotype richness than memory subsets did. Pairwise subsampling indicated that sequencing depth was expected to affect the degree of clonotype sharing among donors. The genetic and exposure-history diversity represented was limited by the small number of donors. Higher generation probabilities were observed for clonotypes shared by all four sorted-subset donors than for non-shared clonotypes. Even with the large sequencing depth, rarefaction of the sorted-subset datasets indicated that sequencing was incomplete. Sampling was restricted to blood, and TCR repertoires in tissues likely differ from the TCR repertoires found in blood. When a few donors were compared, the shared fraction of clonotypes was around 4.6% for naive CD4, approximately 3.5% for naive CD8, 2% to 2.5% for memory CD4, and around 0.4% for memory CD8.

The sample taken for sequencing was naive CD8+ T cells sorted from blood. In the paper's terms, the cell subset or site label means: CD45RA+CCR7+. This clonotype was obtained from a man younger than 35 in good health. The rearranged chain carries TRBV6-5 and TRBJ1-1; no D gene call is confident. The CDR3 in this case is CASSYEGMNTEAFF. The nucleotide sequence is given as TGTGCCAGCAGTTACGAGGGTATGAACACTGAAGCTTTCTTT.